Presented here are 21 T cell receptor beta chains from one specimen sequenced in a study of shared clonotypes between healthy human individuals. Clones were read by immunoSEQ multiplex PCR, and TCRdb kept only the in-frame ones, dropping some. This repertoire shows about 530,000 clones, roughly 95% found once; its top ten account for about 0.054%. Sequenced: naive CD4+ T cells sorted from blood. Subset defined: CD45RA+ positively selected. These receptors all come from a woman in her twenties or thirties in good health.

J is TRBJ1-1 and V is TRBV7-8; D is unclear. This CDR3 region has 15 residues. Trimming cost V 1 base and J 0 bases, with 9 bases left between them. Germline loops: CDR1 SGHVS, CDR2 FQNEAQ. The CDR3 here is CASSLGNPMNTEAFF. For the CDR3, the DNA is TGTGCCAGCAGCTTAGGAAATCCCATGAACACTGAAGCTTTCTTT.

The J gene is TRBJ1-1, the V gene TRBV25-1; 11 bases are a match to TRBD1. J gave up 3 bases and V 5 bases, and 8 bases lay outside the gene matches. Germline V gives CDR1 MGHDK, CDR2 SYGVNS. The CDR3 runs 16 residues. DNA for the CDR3: TGTGCCAGCAGTCCAATCGGGACAGGGGGACACACTGAAGCTTTCTTT. Translating gives CASSPIGTGGHTEAFF.

This clone came up once. The chain couples TRBV18 to TRBJ2-7; weak D call: TRBD1 (5 bases). Germline CDR1 is KGHSH and CDR2 is LQKENI. The CDR3 runs to 14 residues. Between the trimmed V and J ends, which lost 3 bases and 0 bases, there was a span of 9 bases. This CDR3 reads CASSPGQTSYEQYF. In DNA form, the CDR3 reads TGTGCCAGCTCACCGGGGCAGACCTCCTACGAGCAGTACTTC. The complete variable domain, with remaining parts taken from reference TRBV18 and TRBJ2-7, reads NAGVMQNPRHLVRRRGQEARLRCSPMKGHSHVYWYRQLPEEGLKFMVYLQKENIIDESGMPKERFSAEFPKEGPSILRIQQVVRGDSAAYFCASSPGQTSYEQYFGPGTRLTVT.

This clone was counted between two and nine times. V gene TRBV5-1 combines with J gene TRBJ1-5, with D possibly being TRBD1 (5 bases). Looked up from germline, CDR1 is SGHRS and CDR2 is YFSETQ. V lost 0 bases and J 1 base, leaving 5 bases between the germline ends. This CDR3 spans 14 amino acids. CDR3 residues: CASSLGQSNQPQHF. For the CDR3, the DNA is TGCGCCAGCAGCTTGGGACAGAGCAATCAGCCCCAGCATTTT.

The chain is built from TRBV11-2 and TRBJ2-7, with TRBD1 matching over 8 bases. Trimming removed 4 bases from V and 3 bases from J; junction bases left unmatched: 20. The CDR3 has 19 amino acids. Germline CDR1 SGHAT, CDR2 FQNNGV. The CDR3 DNA is TGTGCCAGCAGCTCGCGACGAACTACAGGGGGGATATTGCTCTACGAGCAGTACTTC. Encoded protein: CASSSRRTTGGILLYEQYF.

V usage is TRBV11-2 and J usage is TRBJ2-1; D may correspond to TRBD1 or TRBD2 (5 bases each). V lost 7 bases to trimming and J lost 3 bases, with 10 bases between them. This CDR3 comprises 13 residues. Germline V CDR1 and CDR2: SGHAT, FQNNGV. CDR3 protein: CASTGAVYNEQFF. The CDR3 DNA reads as TGTGCCAGCACCGGGGCGGTCTACAATGAGCAGTTCTTC.

Only one count was recorded for this clone. V usage is TRBV13 and J usage is TRBJ2-1; 7 bases match TRBD2. The CDR3 runs 12 residues. J gave up 9 bases and V 6 bases, and 5 bases lay outside the gene matches. Germline CDR1 PRHDT, CDR2 FYEKMQ (reference sequence). The CDR3 nucleotides are TGTGCCAGCAGGCGGGAGCCCGGTGAGCAGTTCTTC. Its translation is CASRREPGEQFF.

The chain recombines TRBV11-2 with TRBJ1-1; D might be TRBD1 (5 bases). The CDR3 runs to 13 residues. The germline V gene encodes CDR1 SGHAT and CDR2 FQNNGV. V gave up 5 bases and J gave up 11 bases, with 18 bases separating them. The CDR3 DNA sequence: TGTGCCAGCAGCACAGGTCCGCAGGCCGGGGCTTTCTTT. Translated: CASSTGPQAGAFF.

The chain is built from TRBV28 and TRBJ2-7, with TRBD2 identical over 9 bases. The germline gives CDR1 MDHEN, CDR2 SYDVKM. V lost 4 bases and J lost 1; bases outside the gene matches: 8. The CDR3 has 16 residues. The CDR3 DNA reads as TGTGCCAGCAGTTCCGGGTCCCTAGCGGGATCCTACGAGCAGTACTTC. Protein product: CASSSGSLAGSYEQYF.

This clone was seen only a few times. V usage is TRBV29-1 and J usage is TRBJ1-1; D is unresolved. With 0 bases removed from V and 4 bases from J, the gap between germline ends came to 3 bases. There are 11 residues in the CDR3. CDR1 and CDR2 (germline): SQVTM, ANQGSEA. The chain's CDR3 is CSVEDLTEAFF. The CDR3 bases are TGCAGCGTTGAAGATCTCACTGAAGCTTTCTTT.

Remarks on this clone: Additional DNA sequences in this sample encode the identical CDR3. This rearrangement joins TRBV28 to TRBJ2-7; D uncertain. V lost 1 base, J lost 6 bases, and 7 bases lay in between. CDR3 length equals 12 residues. Germline-derived CDR1 and CDR2 are MDHEN and SYDVKM. The chain's CDR3 is CASSLLGLEQYF. The CDR3 DNA sequence: TGTGCCAGCAGTTTATTGGGCCTCGAGCAGTACTTC.

The V call is TRBV19, the J call TRBJ2-1; 8 nucleotides align to TRBD1. The germline CDR1 and CDR2 sequences are LNHDA and SQIVND (reference sequence). The V gene end was trimmed by 5 bases and the J gene end by 3 bases; junction bases not matched to a gene: 12. The CDR3 sequence is 17 residues long. The CDR3 region is CASSLFVRTGIYNEQFF. In DNA form, the CDR3 reads TGTGCCAGTAGTCTCTTCGTCAGGACAGGGATCTACAATGAGCAGTTCTTC.

This clone was detected only once. The CDR3 sequence: CASSRTSVYNEQFF. The CDR3 DNA is TGTGCCAGCAGTCGGACTAGCGTTTACAATGAGCAGTTCTTC. V gene TRBV27 combines with J gene TRBJ2-1, with 9 bases aligning to TRBD2. Germline V gene lookup returns CDR1 MNHEY and CDR2 SMNVEV (reference sequence). Trimming took 5 bases from V and 4 from J; bases not matched to a gene: 3. This CDR3 contains 14 residues.

V usage is TRBV5-6 and J usage is TRBJ1-4; 10 bases agree with TRBD1. Trimming cost V 1 base and J 7 bases; bases outside gene matches: 4. The length of the CDR3 is 15 residues. The germline V gene has CDR1 SGHDT and CDR2 YYEEEE. CDR3: CASSLWTGGFEKLFF. In DNA, the CDR3 is TGTGCCAGCAGCTTGTGGACAGGGGGTTTTGAAAAACTGTTTTTT.

On this clone: One end of the junction does not line up with germline, which may come from a read error. V and J are TRBV29-1 and TRBJ1-3; possible D gene TRBD1, 6 bases. Germline V gene sequence: CDR1 SQVTM, CDR2 ANQGSEA. The CDR3 runs to 13 residues. CDR3 in amino acids: CSAEQGGGNTIYF. DNA for the CDR3: TGCAGCGCTGAACAGGGCGGTGGAAACACCATATATTTT.

A single count supports this clone. V and J are TRBV9 and TRBJ2-3; D is unclear. The V and J ends lost 0 bases and 2 bases respectively, with 4 bases between them. Germline V gene sequence: CDR1 SGDLS, CDR2 YYNGEE. This CDR3 contains 13 residues. This CDR3 is CASSVGYTDTQYF. The CDR3 nucleotides read TGTGCCAGCAGCGTAGGGTACACAGATACGCAGTATTTT.

V and J are TRBV5-1 and TRBJ2-1, with 8 bases identical to TRBD1. With V trimmed by 7 bases and J by 8 bases, 11 bases remained unmatched. CDR1 SGHRS and CDR2 YFSETQ come from the germline V gene. This CDR3 region has 14 residues. CDR3 DNA sequence: TGCGCCAGCGGAGAGACAGGGGTCGGGTATGAGCAGTTCTTC. Its protein product is CASGETGVGYEQFF.

The rearrangement links TRBV10-3 to TRBJ2-1; 8 positions agree with TRBD2. The CDR3 length is 14 residues. From germline, CDR1 is ENHRY and CDR2 SYGVKD. The J segment lost 7 bases and the V segment lost 10 bases, leaving 12 bases of the junction unmatched. This chain's CDR3 is CASQERELGNEQFF. The CDR3 DNA sequence: TGTGCCAGTCAGGAGCGGGAGTTGGGAAATGAGCAGTTCTTC.

The chain recombines TRBV7-2 with TRBJ1-4; D is unclear. CDR1 SGHTA and CDR2 FQGNSA come from the germline V gene. There are 15 residues in the CDR3. V dropped 1 base and J dropped 5 bases, with 11 bases sitting between them. The CDR3 sequence is CASSLGQVPNEKLFF. CDR3 bases: TGTGCCAGCAGCTTAGGGCAGGTCCCGAATGAAAAACTGTTTTTT.

This clone came up a few times. This chain uses TRBV18 with TRBJ1-5; 8 bases line up with TRBD1. This CDR3 contains 16 residues. The ends lost 3 bases at V and 2 bases at J; junction bases unmatched: 6. The germline gives CDR1 KGHSH, CDR2 LQKENI. CDR3 coding DNA: TGTGCCAGCTCACCCTCAGGGGGCATCGGCAATCAGCCCCAGCATTTT. As protein: CASSPSGGIGNQPQHF.

This chain uses TRBV7-8 with TRBJ2-2, with D unclear. This CDR3 comprises 14 residues. Trimming shortened V by 8 bases and J by 2 bases, and 12 bases separated the two germline ends. Germline assignment: CDR1 SGHVS and CDR2 FQNEAQ. CDR3 region: CASAYIFNTGELFF. DNA for the CDR3: TGTGCCAGCGCGTATATATTTAACACCGGGGAGCTGTTTTTT.